This TCR beta chain came from a study of human T cells and chemical hapten exposure. Study-wide context: For sensitization, 2% DPC was applied to a 2 cm by 2 cm patch of upper inner arm skin. Enrolled patients were predominantly female and had alopecia areata, totalis or universalis.

The germline CDR1 and CDR2 sequences are LGHNA and YNFKEQ. V was cut by 1 base and J by 2 bases, with 8 bases left in between. This CDR3 contains 14 residues. The study's library attached unique molecular identifiers to single cDNA molecules. TCRdb recomputed calls from the RACE reads with MiXCR, one row per CDR3 protein. The data contain about 14,000 distinct CDR3 sequences, roughly 15% of them singletons. Time point indicated: patch test 1, 2 weeks after DPC sensitization. Noted treatment: therapeutic diphenylcyclopropenone sensitization with weekly scalp DPC. This clonotype was observed many times. Sample: whole blood, taken in connection with sensitization to the hapten diphenylcyclopropenone (DPC). The TCR originated in a woman aged 25 to 45 with alopecia areata. Some clones in this sample may be carry-over from other donors' samples. V and J are TRBV4-2 and TRBJ1-2; D uncertain. The CDR3 loop reads CASSQGRRNYGYTF. The CDR3 DNA reads TGTGCCAGCAGCCAAGGAAGGAGAAACTATGGCTACACCTTC.